This T cell receptor (beta chain) was captured in a study of control samples from healthy donors and cancer patients. Only in-frame clones appear in the TCRdb table, and some are missing; sequencing was by immunoSEQ multiplex PCR. Of under 200,000 clones listed, approximately 86% are singletons. V was clipped by 9 bases and J by 0 bases, with 23 bases between them. Germline values: CDR1 SNHLY, CDR2 FYNNEI. The CDR3 totals 17 residues. This clone was observed a single time. The V call is TRBV2, the J call TRBJ1-1, with D maybe TRBD1 (5 bases). Sequencing was carried out using blood. The clonotype comes from a woman younger than 45 in good health. The CDR3 coding sequence is TGTGCCAGTAAAGGGAGGATTGGGGACGGCATGAACACTGAAGCTTTCTTT. Its protein is CASKGRIGDGMNTEAFF.